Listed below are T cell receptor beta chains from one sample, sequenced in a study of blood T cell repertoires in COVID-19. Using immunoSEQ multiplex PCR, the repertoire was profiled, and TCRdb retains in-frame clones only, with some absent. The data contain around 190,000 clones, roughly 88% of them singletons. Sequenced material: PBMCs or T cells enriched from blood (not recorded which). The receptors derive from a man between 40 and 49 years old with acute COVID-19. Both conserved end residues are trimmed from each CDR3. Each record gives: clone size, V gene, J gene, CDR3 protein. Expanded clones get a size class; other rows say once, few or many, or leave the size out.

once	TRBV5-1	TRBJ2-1	ASSLLAGSGNEQF
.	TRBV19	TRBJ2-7	ASSIERSYEQY
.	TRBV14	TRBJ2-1	ASSLGLAKF
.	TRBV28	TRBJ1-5	ASSFGGYSNQPQH
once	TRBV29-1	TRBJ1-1	SVGSAGAF
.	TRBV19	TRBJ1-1	ASSMGGGQGLPTEAF
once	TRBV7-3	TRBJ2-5	ASRDPGQQETQY
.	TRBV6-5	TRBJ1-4	ASRPGGGGEKLF
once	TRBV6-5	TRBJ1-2	ASNPGQVHNGYT
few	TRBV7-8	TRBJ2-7	ASSPDRRGLRVGYEQY
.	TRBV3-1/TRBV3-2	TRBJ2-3	ASSELAGVRDTQY
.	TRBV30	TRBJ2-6	ACKDRGPIGANVLT
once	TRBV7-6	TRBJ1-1	ASSLMEIQNTEAF
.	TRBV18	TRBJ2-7	ASSAGTGIVYEQY
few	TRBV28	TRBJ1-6	ASGYRTVDSPLH
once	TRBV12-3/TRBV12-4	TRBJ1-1	ASSLGPGSQAF
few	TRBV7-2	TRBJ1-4	ASSPDRGRSNEKLF
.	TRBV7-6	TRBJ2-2	ASSLEASGPTGIGTGELF
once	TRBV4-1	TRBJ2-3	ASSRTGDGTDTQY
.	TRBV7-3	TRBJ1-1	ASSLLGVDTEAF
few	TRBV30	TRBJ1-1	AWSQTGLVGAF
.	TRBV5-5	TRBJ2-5	ASSPSGQSLKTQY
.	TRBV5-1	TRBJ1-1	ASSPQGGDTEAF
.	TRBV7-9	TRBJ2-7	ASSLSGYEQY
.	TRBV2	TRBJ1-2	ASIGGQGFNGYT
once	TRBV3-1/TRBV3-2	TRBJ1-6	ASSPQRGLLH
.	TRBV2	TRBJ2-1	ASSLSGDTYNEQF
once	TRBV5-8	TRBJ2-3	ASSSTRLAGWDTQY
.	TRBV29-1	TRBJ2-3	SVETGMRTDTQY
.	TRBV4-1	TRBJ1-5	ASSQVRDNQPQH
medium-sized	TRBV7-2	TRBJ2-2	ASSPQRGLFTGELF
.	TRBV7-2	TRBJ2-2	ASSPNDSPTGELF
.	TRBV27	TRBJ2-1	ASSPPTGGTGGNEQF
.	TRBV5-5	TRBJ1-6	ASSLQWSTYSPLH
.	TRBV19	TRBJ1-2	ASSPGAQGGSGYT
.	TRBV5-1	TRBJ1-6	ASSLSGSEPPLH
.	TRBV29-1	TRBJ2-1	SVGSASGLSYNEQF
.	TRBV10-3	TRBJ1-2	AISTSNPTGNYGYT
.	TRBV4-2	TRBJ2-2	ASSPQGNTGELF
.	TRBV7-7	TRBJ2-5	ASSLSRDRGQETQY
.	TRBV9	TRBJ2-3	ASSVGPSGGLTDTQY
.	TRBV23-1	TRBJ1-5	ASSPRPRGNQPQH
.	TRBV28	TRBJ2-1	ASSFTGVGRNEQF
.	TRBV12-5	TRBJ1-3	ASGLVPLSTGNTIY
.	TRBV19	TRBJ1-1	ASSPGQTMNTEAF
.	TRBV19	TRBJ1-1	ASSIVVPKFMNTEAF
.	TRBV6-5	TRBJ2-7	ASRLSRGQVYEQY
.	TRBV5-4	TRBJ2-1	ASQRGDSSYNEQF
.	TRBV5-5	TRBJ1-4	ASSHQTGVVELF
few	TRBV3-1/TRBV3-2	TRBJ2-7	ASSESGTSGYEQY
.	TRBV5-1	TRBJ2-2	ASAPPAHRTGPGELF
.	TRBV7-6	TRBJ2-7	ASSKIGTRTGEQY
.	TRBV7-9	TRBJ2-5	ASSLGGPWGETQY
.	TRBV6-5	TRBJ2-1	ASSSLAAIGQF
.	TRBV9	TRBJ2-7	ASSPSGSSSYEQY
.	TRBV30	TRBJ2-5	AWGEGAKETQY
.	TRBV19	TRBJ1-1	ASSIDPGPNTEAF
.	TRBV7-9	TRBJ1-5	ASSSQGAFDQPQH
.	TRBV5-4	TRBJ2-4	ASSITGTGGENIQY
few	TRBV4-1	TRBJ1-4	ASSQGLSSRKLF